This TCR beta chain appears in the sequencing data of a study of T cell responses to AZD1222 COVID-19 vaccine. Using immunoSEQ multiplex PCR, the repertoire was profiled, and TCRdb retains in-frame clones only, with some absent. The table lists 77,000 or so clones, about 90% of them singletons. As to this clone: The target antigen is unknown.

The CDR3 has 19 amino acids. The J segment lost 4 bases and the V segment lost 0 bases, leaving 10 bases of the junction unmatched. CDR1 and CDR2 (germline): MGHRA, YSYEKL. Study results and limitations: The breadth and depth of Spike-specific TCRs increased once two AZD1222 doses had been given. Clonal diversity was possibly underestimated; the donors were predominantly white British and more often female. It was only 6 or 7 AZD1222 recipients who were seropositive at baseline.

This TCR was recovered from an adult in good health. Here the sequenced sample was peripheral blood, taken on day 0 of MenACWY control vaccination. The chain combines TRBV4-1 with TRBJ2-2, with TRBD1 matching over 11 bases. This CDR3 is CASSQDPGQGARSTGELFF. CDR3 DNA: TGCGCCAGCAGCCAAGATCCCGGACAGGGGGCGCGGAGCACCGGGGAGCTGTTTTTT.